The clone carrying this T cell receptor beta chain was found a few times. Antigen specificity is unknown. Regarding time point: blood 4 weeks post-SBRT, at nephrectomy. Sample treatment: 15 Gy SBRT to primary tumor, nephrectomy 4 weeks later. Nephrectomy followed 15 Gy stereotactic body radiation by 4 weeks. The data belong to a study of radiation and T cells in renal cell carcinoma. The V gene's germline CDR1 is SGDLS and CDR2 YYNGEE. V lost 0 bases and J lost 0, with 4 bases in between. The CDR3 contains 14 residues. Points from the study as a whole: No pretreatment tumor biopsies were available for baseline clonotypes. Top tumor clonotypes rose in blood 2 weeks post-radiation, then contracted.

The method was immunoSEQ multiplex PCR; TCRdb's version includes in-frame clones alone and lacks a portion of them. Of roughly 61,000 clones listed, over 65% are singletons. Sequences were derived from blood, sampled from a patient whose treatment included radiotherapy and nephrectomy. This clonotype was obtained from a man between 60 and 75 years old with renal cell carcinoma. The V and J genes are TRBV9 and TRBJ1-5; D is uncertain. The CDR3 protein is CASSVGFSNQPQHF. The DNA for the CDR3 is TGTGCCAGCAGCGTAGGATTTAGCAATCAGCCCCAGCATTTT.